This TCR beta chain was documented in a study of blood T cell repertoires in COVID-19. Study background: Samples taken during acute and convalescent COVID-19 were collected in the United States, Italy and Spain. Sources were T cells, B-cell-depleted T cells, or PBMCs; the material itself was cDNA or gDNA.

With 8 bases clipped from V and 0 bases from J, the junction kept 4 bases outside the gene matches. Germline CDR1 is MNHEY and CDR2 is SVGAGI. There are 15 residues in the CDR3. Original analysis: Using reference gene primer amplification, nucleated cell counts were estimated. Clones were sequenced by immunoSEQ multiplex PCR, and TCRdb holds only the in-frame ones, with some missing. V and J calls and clone size are given by that table; D and trimming were obtained from the DNA. The sample holds just over 150,000 clones, roughly nine tenths seen once. The chain recombines TRBV6-5 with TRBJ2-3; TRBD2 aligns across 11 bases. The sequenced material came from peripheral blood. The sequence was collected from a woman aged 35 to 49 with acute or convalescent COVID-19. For the CDR3, the DNA is TGTGCCAGCGAAAGACTAGCGGGGAGCACAGATACGCAGTATTTT. Translating it yields CASERLAGSTDTQYF.